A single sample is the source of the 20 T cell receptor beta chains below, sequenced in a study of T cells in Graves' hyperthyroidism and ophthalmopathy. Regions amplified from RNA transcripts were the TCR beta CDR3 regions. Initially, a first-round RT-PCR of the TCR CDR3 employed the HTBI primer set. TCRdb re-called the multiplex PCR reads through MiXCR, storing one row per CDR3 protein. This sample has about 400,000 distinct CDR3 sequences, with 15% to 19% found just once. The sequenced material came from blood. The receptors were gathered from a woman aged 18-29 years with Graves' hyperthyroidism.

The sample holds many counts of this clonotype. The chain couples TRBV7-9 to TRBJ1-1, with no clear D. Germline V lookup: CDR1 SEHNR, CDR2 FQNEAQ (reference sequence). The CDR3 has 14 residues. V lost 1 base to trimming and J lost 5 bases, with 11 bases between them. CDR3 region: CASSLDLGGTEAFF. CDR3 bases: TGTGCCAGCAGCTTAGATCTGGGTGGGACTGAAGCTTTCTTT.

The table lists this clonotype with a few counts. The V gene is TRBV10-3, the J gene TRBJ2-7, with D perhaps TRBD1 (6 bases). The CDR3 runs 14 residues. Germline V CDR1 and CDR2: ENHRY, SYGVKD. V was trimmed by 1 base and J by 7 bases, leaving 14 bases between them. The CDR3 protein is CAISEWDTAREQYF. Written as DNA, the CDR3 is TGTGCCATCAGTGAGTGGGACACGGCTCGGGAGCAGTACTTC.

This CDR3 is CASPTGRSEKLFF. The CDR3 DNA sequence: TGTGCCAGCCCGACAGGGCGTAGCGAAAAACTGTTTTTT. The genes are TRBV27 and TRBJ1-4, with 7 nucleotides matching TRBD1. The V gene end was trimmed by 8 bases and the J gene end by 8 bases; junction bases not matched to a gene: 8. This CDR3 region has 13 residues. Germline lookup yields CDR1 MNHEY and CDR2 SMNVEV (reference sequence).

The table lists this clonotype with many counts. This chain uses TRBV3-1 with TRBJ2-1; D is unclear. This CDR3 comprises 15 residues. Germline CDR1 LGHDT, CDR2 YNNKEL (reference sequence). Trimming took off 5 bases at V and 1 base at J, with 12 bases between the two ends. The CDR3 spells CASSRELTSYNEQFF. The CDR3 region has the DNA TGTGCCAGCAGCAGAGAACTCACTTCCTACAATGAGCAGTTCTTC.

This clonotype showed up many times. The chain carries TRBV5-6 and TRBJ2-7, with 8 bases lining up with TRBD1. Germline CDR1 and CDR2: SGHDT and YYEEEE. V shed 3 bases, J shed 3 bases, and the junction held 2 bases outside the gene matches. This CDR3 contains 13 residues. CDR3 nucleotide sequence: TGTGCCAGCAGCTACAGGGGGATCTACGAGCAGTACTTC. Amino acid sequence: CASSYRGIYEQYF.

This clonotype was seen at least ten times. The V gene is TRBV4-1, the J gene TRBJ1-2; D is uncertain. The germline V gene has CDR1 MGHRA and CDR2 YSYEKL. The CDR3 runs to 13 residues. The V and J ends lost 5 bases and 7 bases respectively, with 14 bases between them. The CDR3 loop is CASSGFGPGGYTF. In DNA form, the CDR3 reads TGCGCCAGCAGCGGGTTCGGGCCGGGTGGCTACACCTTC.

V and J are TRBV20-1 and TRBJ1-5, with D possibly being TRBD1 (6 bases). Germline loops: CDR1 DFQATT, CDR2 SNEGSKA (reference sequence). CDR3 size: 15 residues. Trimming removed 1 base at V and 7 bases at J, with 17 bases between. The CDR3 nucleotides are TGCAGTGCTAGAGTTTATCGGACAGAGATGCAGCCCCAGCATTTT. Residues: CSARVYRTEMQPQHF.

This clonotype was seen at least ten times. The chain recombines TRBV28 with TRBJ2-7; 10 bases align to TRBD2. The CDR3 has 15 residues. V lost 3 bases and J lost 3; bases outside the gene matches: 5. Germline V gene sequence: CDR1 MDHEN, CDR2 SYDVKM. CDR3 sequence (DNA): TGTGCCAGCAGTTTGAGGGCTAGCGGGAGCTACGAGCAGTACTTC. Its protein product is CASSLRASGSYEQYF.

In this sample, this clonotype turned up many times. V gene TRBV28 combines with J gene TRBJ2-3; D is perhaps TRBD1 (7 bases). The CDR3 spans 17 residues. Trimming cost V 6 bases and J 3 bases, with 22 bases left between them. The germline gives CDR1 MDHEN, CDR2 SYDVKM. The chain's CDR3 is CASRFPRGGGMTDTQYF. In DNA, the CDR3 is TGTGCCAGCAGGTTTCCGAGAGGGGGCGGGATGACAGATACGCAGTATTTT.

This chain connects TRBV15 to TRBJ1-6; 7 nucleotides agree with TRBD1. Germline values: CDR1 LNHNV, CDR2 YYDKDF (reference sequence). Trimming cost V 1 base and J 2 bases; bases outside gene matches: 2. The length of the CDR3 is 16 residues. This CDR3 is CATSRAGGTYNSPLHF. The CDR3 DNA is TGTGCCACCAGCAGAGCAGGGGGGACCTATAATTCACCCCTCCACTTT.

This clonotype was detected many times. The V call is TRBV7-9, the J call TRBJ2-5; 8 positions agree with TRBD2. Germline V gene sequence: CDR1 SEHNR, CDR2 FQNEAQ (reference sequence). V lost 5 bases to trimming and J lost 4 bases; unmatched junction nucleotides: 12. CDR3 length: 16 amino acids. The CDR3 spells CASSRGNSGIRETQYF. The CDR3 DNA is TGTGCCAGCAGCCGCGGGAATAGCGGGATAAGAGAGACCCAGTACTTC.

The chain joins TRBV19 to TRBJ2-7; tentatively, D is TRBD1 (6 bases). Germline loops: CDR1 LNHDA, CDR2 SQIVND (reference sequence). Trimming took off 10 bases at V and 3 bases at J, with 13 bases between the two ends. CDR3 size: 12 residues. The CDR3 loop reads CANIQGFYEQYF. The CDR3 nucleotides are TGTGCCAACATACAGGGTTTCTACGAGCAGTACTTC.

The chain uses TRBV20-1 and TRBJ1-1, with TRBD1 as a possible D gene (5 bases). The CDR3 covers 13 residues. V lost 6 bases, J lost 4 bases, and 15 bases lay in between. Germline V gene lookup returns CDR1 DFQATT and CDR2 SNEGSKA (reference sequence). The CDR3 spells CSAERDRGTEAFF. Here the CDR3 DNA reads TGCAGTGCCGAGCGGGATAGGGGCACTGAAGCTTTCTTT.

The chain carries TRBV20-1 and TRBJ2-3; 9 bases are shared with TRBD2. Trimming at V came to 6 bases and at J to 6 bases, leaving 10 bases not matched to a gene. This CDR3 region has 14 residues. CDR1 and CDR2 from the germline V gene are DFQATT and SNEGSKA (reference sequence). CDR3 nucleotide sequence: TGCAGTGCCCTGGATGTTAGCGGGAGTGATACGCAGTATTTT. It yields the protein CSALDVSGSDTQYF.

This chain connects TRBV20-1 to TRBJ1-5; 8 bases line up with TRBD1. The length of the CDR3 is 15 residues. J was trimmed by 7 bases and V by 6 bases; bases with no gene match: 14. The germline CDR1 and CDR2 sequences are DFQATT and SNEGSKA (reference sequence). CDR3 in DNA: TGCAGTGCAGAAACACGCCGGGACAGGAACCAGCCCCAGCATTTT. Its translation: CSAETRRDRNQPQHF.

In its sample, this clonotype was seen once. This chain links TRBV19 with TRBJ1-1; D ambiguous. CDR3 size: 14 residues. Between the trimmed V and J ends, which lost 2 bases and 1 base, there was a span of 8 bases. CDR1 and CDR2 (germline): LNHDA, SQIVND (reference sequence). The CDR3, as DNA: TGTGCCAGTAGTATAACGGCCCAGAACACTGAAGCTTTCTTT. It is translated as CASSITAQNTEAFF.

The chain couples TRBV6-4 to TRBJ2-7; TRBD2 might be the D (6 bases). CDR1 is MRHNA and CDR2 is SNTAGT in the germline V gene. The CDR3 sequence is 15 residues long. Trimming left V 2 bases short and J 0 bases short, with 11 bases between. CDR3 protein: CASSDPPDYSYEQYF. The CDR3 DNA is TGTGCCAGCAGTGACCCACCGGACTACTCCTACGAGCAGTACTTC.

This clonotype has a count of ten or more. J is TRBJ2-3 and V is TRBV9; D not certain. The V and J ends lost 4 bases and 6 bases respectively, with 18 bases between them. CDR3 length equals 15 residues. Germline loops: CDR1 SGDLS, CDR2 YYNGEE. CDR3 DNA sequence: TGTGCCAGCAGCCTTAGCTGGAGTCTGGCGGATACGCAGTATTTT. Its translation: CASSLSWSLADTQYF.

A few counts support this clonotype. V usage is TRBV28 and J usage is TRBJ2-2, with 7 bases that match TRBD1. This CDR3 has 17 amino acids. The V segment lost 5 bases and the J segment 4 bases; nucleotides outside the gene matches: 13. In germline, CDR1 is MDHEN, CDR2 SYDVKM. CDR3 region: CASSPRIRGLITGELFF. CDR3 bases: TGTGCCAGCAGTCCCCGGATTAGGGGGCTTATCACCGGGGAGCTGTTTTTT.

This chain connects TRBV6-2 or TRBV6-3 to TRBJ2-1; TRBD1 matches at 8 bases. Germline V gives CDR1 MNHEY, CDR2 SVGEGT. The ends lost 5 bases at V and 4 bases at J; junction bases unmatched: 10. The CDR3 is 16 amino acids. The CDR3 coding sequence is TGTGCCAGCAGTGACCCCGGGACAGGTTTATACAATGAGCAGTTCTTC. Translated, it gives CASSDPGTGLYNEQFF.